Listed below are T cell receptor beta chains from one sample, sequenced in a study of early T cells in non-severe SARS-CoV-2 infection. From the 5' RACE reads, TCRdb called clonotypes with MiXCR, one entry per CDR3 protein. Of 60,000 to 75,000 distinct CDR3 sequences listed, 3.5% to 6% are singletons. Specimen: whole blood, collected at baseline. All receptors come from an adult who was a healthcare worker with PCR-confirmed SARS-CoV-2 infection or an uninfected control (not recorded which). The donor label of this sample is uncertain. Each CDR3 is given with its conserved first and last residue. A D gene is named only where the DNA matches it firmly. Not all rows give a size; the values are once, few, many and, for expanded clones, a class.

CDR3 DNA: TGTGCCAGCAGCGGCCAGGGTTATTCACCCCTCCACTTT
CDR3 protein: CASSGQGYSPLHF
D gene: NA
clone size: few
V gene: TRBV5-6
J gene: TRBJ1-6

CDR3 DNA: TGTGCCAGCAGTTTTAGGGACAGTTACAATGAGCAGTTCTTC
CDR3 protein: CASSFRDSYNEQFF
D gene: TRBD1
clone size: many
V gene: TRBV12-3/TRBV12-4
J gene: TRBJ2-1

CDR3 DNA: TGCAGTGCTCGCGGCAGCCAGAACACTGAAGCTTTCTTT
CDR3 protein: CSARGSQNTEAFF
D gene: NA
clone size: many
V gene: TRBV20-1
J gene: TRBJ1-1

CDR3 DNA: TGCGCCAGCAGCAAAACGGACAGCAACAATGAGCAGTTCTTC
CDR3 protein: CASSKTDSNNEQFF
D gene: NA
clone size: many
V gene: TRBV5-1
J gene: TRBJ2-1

CDR3 DNA: TGCAGCGTTGAAATGCGGGGCAGCATCATGAACACTGAAGCTTTCTTT
CDR3 protein: CSVEMRGSIMNTEAFF
D gene: NA
clone size: many
V gene: TRBV29-1
J gene: TRBJ1-1

CDR3 DNA: TGCAGTGCTAGTACTCCGGGACGGCCCTATGGCTACACCTTC
CDR3 protein: CSASTPGRPYGYTF
D gene: NA
clone size: few
V gene: TRBV20-1
J gene: TRBJ1-2

CDR3 DNA: TGTGCCAGCAGCCAAGACCCTCCGGGGCCGAACACTGAAGCTTTCTTT
CDR3 protein: CASSQDPPGPNTEAFF
D gene: NA
clone size: NA
V gene: TRBV4-2
J gene: TRBJ1-1

CDR3 DNA: TGTGCCAGCAGCTTAGTTAGGGGGTCTGAAGCTTTCTTT
CDR3 protein: CASSLVRGSEAFF
D gene: NA
clone size: many
V gene: TRBV7-2
J gene: TRBJ1-1

CDR3 DNA: TGTGCCAGCAGCGGGGAGAGGGTGGCTTTCTTT
CDR3 protein: CASSGERVAFF
D gene: NA
clone size: NA
V gene: TRBV7-8
J gene: TRBJ1-1

CDR3 DNA: TGTGCCAGCAGTGATTTGAGGGATCCCACCGGGGAGCTGTTTTTT
CDR3 protein: CASSDLRDPTGELFF
D gene: NA
clone size: NA
V gene: TRBV25-1
J gene: TRBJ2-2

CDR3 DNA: TGCAGTGCTCCAATCAATTCCGGGACTAGCGGGCCCTACGAGCAGTACTTC
CDR3 protein: CSAPINSGTSGPYEQYF
D gene: TRBD2
clone size: many
V gene: TRBV20-1
J gene: TRBJ2-7

CDR3 DNA: TGTGCCAGCAGTCGATCAGGGAAAACCCAAGAGACCCAGTACTTC
CDR3 protein: CASSRSGKTQETQYF
D gene: NA
clone size: NA
V gene: TRBV6-2/TRBV6-3
J gene: TRBJ2-5

CDR3 DNA: TGTGCCAGCAGCTTCGGACAGAACTATGGCTACACCTTC
CDR3 protein: CASSFGQNYGYTF
D gene: NA
clone size: many
V gene: TRBV6-5
J gene: TRBJ1-2

CDR3 DNA: TGTGCCAGCAGCAAAGTATCGAACTATGGCTACACCTTC
CDR3 protein: CASSKVSNYGYTF
D gene: NA
clone size: many
V gene: TRBV21-1
J gene: TRBJ1-2

CDR3 DNA: TGCGCCAGCAGCTTGGTTGGGGGCTCGGACGAGCAGTACTTC
CDR3 protein: CASSLVGGSDEQYF
D gene: NA
clone size: many
V gene: TRBV5-1
J gene: TRBJ2-7

CDR3 DNA: TGCAGCGTTGCAGGGGGTCCGAGCAGCTACACCTTC
CDR3 protein: CSVAGGPSSYTF
D gene: TRBD1
clone size: many
V gene: TRBV29-1
J gene: TRBJ1-2

CDR3 DNA: TGTGCCAGCAGCCAGATAAGCACTGAAGCTTTCTTT
CDR3 protein: CASSQISTEAFF
D gene: NA
clone size: many
V gene: TRBV7-9
J gene: TRBJ1-1

CDR3 DNA: TGTGCCAGCAGCTTAGTTAGCGGGGCAGGTAGTGAGCAGTTCTTC
CDR3 protein: CASSLVSGAGSEQFF
D gene: TRBD2
clone size: many
V gene: TRBV7-6
J gene: TRBJ2-1

CDR3 DNA: TGCGCCAGCAGCCCCCAACGGGACAGCAAGACCTACGAGCAGTACTTC
CDR3 protein: CASSPQRDSKTYEQYF
D gene: TRBD1
clone size: NA
V gene: TRBV4-1
J gene: TRBJ2-7

CDR3 DNA: TGTGCCACCAGTGATCCCAACAAGGAGCAGTACTTC
CDR3 protein: CATSDPNKEQYF
D gene: NA
clone size: many
V gene: TRBV24-1
J gene: TRBJ2-7

CDR3 DNA: TGTGCCAGCAGCTTAGTCGGGGGATCCTACAATGAGCAGTTCTTC
CDR3 protein: CASSLVGGSYNEQFF
D gene: NA
clone size: many
V gene: TRBV7-9
J gene: TRBJ2-1

CDR3 DNA: TGTGCCAGCAGTGAATATGCCAAGTCCCAAGAGACCCAGTACTTC
CDR3 protein: CASSEYAKSQETQYF
D gene: NA
clone size: many
V gene: TRBV25-1
J gene: TRBJ2-5

CDR3 DNA: TGTGCCAGCAGTTACGCCCGACAGGGGAGCGCAGATACGCAGTATTTT
CDR3 protein: CASSYARQGSADTQYF
D gene: TRBD1
clone size: NA
V gene: TRBV6-6
J gene: TRBJ2-3

CDR3 DNA: TGCAGTGCCGACCTGGGACAGGAGCAGTACTTC
CDR3 protein: CSADLGQEQYF
D gene: TRBD1
clone size: many
V gene: TRBV20-1
J gene: TRBJ2-7

CDR3 DNA: TGTGCTAGTGGTTTGCCCCGCCGAAGGGTGAGCTCCTATAATTCACCCCTCCACTTT
CDR3 protein: CASGLPRRRVSSYNSPLHF
D gene: NA
clone size: many
V gene: TRBV12-5
J gene: TRBJ1-6

CDR3 DNA: TGTGCCATCAGTGAGTCGAGAGGTGAGCAGTTCTTC
CDR3 protein: CAISESRGEQFF
D gene: NA
clone size: many
V gene: TRBV10-3
J gene: TRBJ2-1

CDR3 DNA: TGCAGCGTTGAGGGACAGGGTACAGGTGAAAAACTGTTTTTT
CDR3 protein: CSVEGQGTGEKLFF
D gene: TRBD1
clone size: many
V gene: TRBV29-1
J gene: TRBJ1-4

CDR3 DNA: TGCAGCGTTGACCGAGGTGCGCAGTATTTT
CDR3 protein: CSVDRGAQYF
D gene: NA
clone size: once
V gene: TRBV29-1
J gene: TRBJ2-3

CDR3 DNA: TGTGCCAGCATCCGAACCGGGACAGGGAGGAATCCGAACACCGGGGAGCTGTTTTTT
CDR3 protein: CASIRTGTGRNPNTGELFF
D gene: TRBD1
clone size: many
V gene: TRBV6-6
J gene: TRBJ2-2

CDR3 DNA: TGCAGTGCTAGCCGGACAGGGGTGTCCTACGAGCAGTACTTC
CDR3 protein: CSASRTGVSYEQYF
D gene: TRBD1
clone size: many
V gene: TRBV20-1
J gene: TRBJ2-7

CDR3 DNA: TGTGCCAGCAGTTTCGGTGAGGATCAGCCCCAGCATTTT
CDR3 protein: CASSFGEDQPQHF
D gene: NA
clone size: many
V gene: TRBV12-3/TRBV12-4
J gene: TRBJ1-5

CDR3 DNA: TGTGCCAGCAGCTTGAGGACAGGGGACTTCGCCGGGGAGCTGTTTTTT
CDR3 protein: CASSLRTGDFAGELFF
D gene: TRBD1
clone size: many
V gene: TRBV5-6
J gene: TRBJ2-2

CDR3 DNA: TGCAGTGCTAGAGAAGTAGGGAGCAATCAGCCCCAGCATTTT
CDR3 protein: CSAREVGSNQPQHF
D gene: NA
clone size: many
V gene: TRBV20-1
J gene: TRBJ1-5

CDR3 DNA: TGTGCCAGCAGCGGTTTGGGGACGGCTGGAAACACCATATATTTT
CDR3 protein: CASSGLGTAGNTIYF
D gene: NA
clone size: few
V gene: TRBV6-1
J gene: TRBJ1-3

CDR3 DNA: TGTGCCAGCAGCCAAGGGACTAGCGTGTACCAAGAGACCCAGTACTTC
CDR3 protein: CASSQGTSVYQETQYF
D gene: TRBD2
clone size: once
V gene: TRBV14
J gene: TRBJ2-5

CDR3 DNA: TGTGCCAGCAGCTTAGAGCAGGGGGCTAATACCGGGGAGCTGTTTTTT
CDR3 protein: CASSLEQGANTGELFF
D gene: TRBD1
clone size: NA
V gene: TRBV7-6
J gene: TRBJ2-2

CDR3 DNA: TGCAGTGCTAGAGATAGTAGCGGGGGTCCCGCCGAGTTCTTC
CDR3 protein: CSARDSSGGPAEFF
D gene: TRBD2
clone size: many
V gene: TRBV20-1
J gene: TRBJ2-1

CDR3 DNA: TGCAGTGCTAGAGGTCGACTAGGACGTGGAGATACGCAGTATTTT
CDR3 protein: CSARGRLGRGDTQYF
D gene: NA
clone size: NA
V gene: TRBV20-1
J gene: TRBJ2-3

CDR3 DNA: TGTGCCAGCAGCTTAAGTCTAGCCAAAAACATTCAGTACTTC
CDR3 protein: CASSLSLAKNIQYF
D gene: NA
clone size: NA
V gene: TRBV11-2
J gene: TRBJ2-4

CDR3 DNA: TGCGCCAGCAGCTTGGATTTTGTCGAGGGGTACGAGCAGTACTTC
CDR3 protein: CASSLDFVEGYEQYF
D gene: NA
clone size: few
V gene: TRBV5-1
J gene: TRBJ2-7

CDR3 DNA: TGTGCCAGCAGCCAAGGTCAGGGGTGGGACACTGAAGCTTTCTTT
CDR3 protein: CASSQGQGWDTEAFF
D gene: NA
clone size: many
V gene: TRBV3-1
J gene: TRBJ1-1